This T cell receptor beta chain derives from a study of T cells after posttransplantation cyclophosphamide. CDR1 and CDR2 (germline): GTSNPN, SVGIG (reference sequence). CDR3 length equals 17 residues. With V trimmed by 5 bases and J by 0 bases, 13 bases remained unmatched. TCRdb's table, derived via immunoSEQ multiplex PCR, lists solely in-frame clones and lacks some. Counted here are about 40,000 clones, around 91% occurring once; the ten biggest clones make up roughly 2.5%. Note on this clone: Antigen unknown.

A marrow graft followed busulfan-fludarabine conditioning, with cyclophosphamide on days +3 and +4. Findings and limits, study-wide: Later post-transplant blood repertoires were often dominated by donor CD8+ memory clones. Blood and skin or GI T cell repertoires showed limited TRB overlap.

The clonotype was recovered from a male patient aged 55 to 69 who received an allogeneic stem cell transplant from a related donor and was CMV-positive. Some of the T cells may derive from the graft donor. The sample was PBMCs, taken 60 to 65 days after allogeneic stem cell transplant with posttransplant cyclophosphamide. The chain is built from TRBV30 and TRBJ1-1; 9 positions agree with TRBD1. CDR3 loop: CAWRPNLWDRVNTEAFF. CDR3 coding DNA: TGTGCCTGGCGACCAAACCTTTGGGACAGGGTGAACACTGAAGCTTTCTTT.